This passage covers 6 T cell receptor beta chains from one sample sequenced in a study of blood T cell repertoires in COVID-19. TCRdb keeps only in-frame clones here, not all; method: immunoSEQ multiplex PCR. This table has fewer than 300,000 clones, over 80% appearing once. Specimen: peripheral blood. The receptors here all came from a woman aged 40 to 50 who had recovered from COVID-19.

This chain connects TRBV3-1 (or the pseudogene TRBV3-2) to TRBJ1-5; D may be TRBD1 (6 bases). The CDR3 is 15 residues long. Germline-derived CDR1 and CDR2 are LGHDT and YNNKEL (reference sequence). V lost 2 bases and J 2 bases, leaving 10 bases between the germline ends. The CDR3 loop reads CASSQTGTGNQPQHF. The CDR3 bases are TGTGCCAGCAGCCAAACAGGGACCGGCAATCAGCCCCAGCATTTT.

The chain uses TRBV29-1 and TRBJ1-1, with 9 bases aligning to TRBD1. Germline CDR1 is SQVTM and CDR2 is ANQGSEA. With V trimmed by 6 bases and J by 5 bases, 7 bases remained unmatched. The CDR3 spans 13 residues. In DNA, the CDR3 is TGCAGCGTGGAACAGGGGGCATGGACTGAAGCTTTCTTT. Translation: CSVEQGAWTEAFF.

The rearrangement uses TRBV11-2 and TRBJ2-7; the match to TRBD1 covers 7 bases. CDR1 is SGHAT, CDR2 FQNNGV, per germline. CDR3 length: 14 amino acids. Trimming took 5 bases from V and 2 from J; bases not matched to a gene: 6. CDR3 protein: CASSTRQGPYEQYF. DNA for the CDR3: TGTGCCAGCAGCACCCGACAGGGTCCCTACGAGCAGTACTTC. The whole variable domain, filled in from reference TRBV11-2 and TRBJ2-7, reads EAGVAQSPRYKIIEKRQSVAFWCNPISGHATLYWYQQILGQGPKLLIQFQNNGVVDDSQLPKDRFSAERLKGVDSTLKIQPAKLEDSAVYLCASSTRQGPYEQYFGPGTRLTVT.

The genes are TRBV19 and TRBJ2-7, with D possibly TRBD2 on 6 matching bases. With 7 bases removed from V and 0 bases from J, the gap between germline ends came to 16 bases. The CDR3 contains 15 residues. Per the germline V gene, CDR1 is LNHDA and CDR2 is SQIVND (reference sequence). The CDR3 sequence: CASKGGRAISYEQYF. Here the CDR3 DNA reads TGTGCCAGTAAGGGAGGCAGGGCCATCTCCTACGAGCAGTACTTC. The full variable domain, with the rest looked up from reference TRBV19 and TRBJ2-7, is DGGITQSPKYLFRKEGQNVTLSCEQNLNHDAMYWYRQDPGQGLRLIYYSQIVNDFQKGDIAEGYSVSREKKESFPLTVTSAQKNPTAFYLCASKGGRAISYEQYFGPGTRLTVT.

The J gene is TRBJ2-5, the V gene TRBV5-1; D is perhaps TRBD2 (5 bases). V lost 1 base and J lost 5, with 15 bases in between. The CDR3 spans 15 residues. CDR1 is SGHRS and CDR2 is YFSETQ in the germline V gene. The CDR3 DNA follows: TGCGCCAGCAGCTTGCAAGGTACTAGGTTGGAGACCCAGTACTTC. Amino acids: CASSLQGTRLETQYF.

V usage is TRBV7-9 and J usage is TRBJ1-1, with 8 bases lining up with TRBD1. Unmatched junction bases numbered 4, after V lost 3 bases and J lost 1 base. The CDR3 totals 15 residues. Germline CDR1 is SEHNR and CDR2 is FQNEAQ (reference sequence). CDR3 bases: TGTGCCAGCAGCTTGGCCGGGACAGGGAACACTGAAGCTTTCTTT. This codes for CASSLAGTGNTEAFF.